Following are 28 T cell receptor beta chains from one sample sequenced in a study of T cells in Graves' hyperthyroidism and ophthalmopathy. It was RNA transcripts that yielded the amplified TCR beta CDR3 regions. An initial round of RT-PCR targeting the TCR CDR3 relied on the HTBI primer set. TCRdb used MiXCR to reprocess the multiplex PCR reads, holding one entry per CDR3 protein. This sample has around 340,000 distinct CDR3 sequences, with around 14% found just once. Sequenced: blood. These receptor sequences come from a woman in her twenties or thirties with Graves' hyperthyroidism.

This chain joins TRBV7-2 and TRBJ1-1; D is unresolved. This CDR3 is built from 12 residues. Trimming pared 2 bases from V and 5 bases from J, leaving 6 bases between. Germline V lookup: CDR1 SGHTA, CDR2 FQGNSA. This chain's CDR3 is CASSLLLTEAFF. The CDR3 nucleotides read TGTGCCAGCAGCTTATTATTAACTGAAGCTTTCTTT.

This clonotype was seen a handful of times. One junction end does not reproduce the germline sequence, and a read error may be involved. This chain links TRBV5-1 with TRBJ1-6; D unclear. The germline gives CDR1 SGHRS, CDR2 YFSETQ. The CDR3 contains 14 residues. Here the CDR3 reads CASSLREGNSPPHF. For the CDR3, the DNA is TGCGCCAGCAGCTTGAGGGAAGGCAATTCACCCCCCCACTTT. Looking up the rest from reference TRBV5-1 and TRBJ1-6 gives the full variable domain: KAGVTQTPRYLIKTRGQQVTLSCSPISGHRSVSWYQQTPGQGLQFLFEYFSETQRNKGNFPGRFSGRQFSNSRSEMNVSTLELGDSALYLCASSLREGNSPPHFGNGTRLTVT.

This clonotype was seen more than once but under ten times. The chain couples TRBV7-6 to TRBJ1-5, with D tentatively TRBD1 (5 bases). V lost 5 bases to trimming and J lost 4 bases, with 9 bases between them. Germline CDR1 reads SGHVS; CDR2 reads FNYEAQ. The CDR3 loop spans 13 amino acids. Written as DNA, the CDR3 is TGTGCCAGCAGCATAGACAGTAATCAGCCCCAGCATTTT. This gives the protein CASSIDSNQPQHF.

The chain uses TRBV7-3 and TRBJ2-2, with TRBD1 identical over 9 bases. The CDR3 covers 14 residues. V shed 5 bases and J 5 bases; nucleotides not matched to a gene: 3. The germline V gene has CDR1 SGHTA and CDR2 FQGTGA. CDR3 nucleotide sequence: TGTGCCAGCAGCGCAGACAGGGGGACCGGGGAGCTGTTTTTT. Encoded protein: CASSADRGTGELFF.

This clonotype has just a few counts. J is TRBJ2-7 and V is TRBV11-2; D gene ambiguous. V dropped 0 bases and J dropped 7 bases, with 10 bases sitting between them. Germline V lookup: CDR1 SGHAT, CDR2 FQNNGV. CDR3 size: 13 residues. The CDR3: CASSLEWPDEQYF. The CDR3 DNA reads TGTGCCAGCAGCTTAGAGTGGCCCGATGAGCAGTACTTC.

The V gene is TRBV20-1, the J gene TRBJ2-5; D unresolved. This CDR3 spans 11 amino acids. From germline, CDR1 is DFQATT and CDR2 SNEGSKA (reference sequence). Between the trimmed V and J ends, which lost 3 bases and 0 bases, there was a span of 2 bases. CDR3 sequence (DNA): TGCAGTGCTAGGTACCAAGAGACCCAGTACTTC. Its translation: CSARYQETQYF.

The CDR3 sequence: CASSPDANYGYTF. CDR3 coding DNA: TGTGCCAGCAGCCCTGACGCTAACTATGGCTACACCTTC. V and J are TRBV9 and TRBJ1-2; D gene uncertain. Germline V lookup: CDR1 SGDLS, CDR2 YYNGEE. This CDR3 spans 13 amino acids. V was clipped by 4 bases and J by 0 bases, with 7 bases between them.

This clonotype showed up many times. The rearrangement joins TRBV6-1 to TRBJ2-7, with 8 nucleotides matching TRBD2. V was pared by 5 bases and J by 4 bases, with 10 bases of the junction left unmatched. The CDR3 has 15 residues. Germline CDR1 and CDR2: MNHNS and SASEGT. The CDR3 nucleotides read TGTGCCAGCAGTTGGGAAGCGGGAGCTTTGTACGAGCAGTACTTC. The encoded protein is CASSWEAGALYEQYF.

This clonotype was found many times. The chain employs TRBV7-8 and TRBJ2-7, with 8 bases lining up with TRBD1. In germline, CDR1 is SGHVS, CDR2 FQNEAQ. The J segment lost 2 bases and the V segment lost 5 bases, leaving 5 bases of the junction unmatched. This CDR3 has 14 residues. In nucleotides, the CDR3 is TGTGCCAGCAGCCGGGACAGGAATGCCTACGAGCAGTACTTC. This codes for CASSRDRNAYEQYF.

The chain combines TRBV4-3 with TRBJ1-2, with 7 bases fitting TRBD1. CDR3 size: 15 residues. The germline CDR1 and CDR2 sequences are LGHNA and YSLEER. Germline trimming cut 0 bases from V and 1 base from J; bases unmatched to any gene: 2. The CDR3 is CASSQERGLNYGYTF. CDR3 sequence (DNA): TGCGCCAGCAGCCAAGAAAGGGGGCTTAACTATGGCTACACCTTC.

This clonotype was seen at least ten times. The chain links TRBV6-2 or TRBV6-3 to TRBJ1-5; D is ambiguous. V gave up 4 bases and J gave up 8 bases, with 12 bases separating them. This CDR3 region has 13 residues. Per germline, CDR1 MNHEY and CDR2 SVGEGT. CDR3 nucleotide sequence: TGTGCCAGCAGTTGGGCAGCCCAGGAGCCCCAGCATTTT. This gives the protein CASSWAAQEPQHF.

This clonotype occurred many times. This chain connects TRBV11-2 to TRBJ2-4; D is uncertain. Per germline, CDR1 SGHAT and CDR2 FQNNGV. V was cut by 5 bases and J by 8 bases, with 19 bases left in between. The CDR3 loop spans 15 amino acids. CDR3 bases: TGTGCCAGCAGCCCATGGGTTCAGGAAAGGGACATTCAGTACTTC. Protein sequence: CASSPWVQERDIQYF.

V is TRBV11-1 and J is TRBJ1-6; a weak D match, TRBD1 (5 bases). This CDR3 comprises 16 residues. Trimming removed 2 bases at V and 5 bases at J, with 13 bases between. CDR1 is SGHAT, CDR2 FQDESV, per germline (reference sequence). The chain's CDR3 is CASSLMSGRHNSPLHF. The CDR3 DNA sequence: TGTGCCAGCAGCTTAATGTCGGGACGGCATAATTCACCCCTCCACTTT.

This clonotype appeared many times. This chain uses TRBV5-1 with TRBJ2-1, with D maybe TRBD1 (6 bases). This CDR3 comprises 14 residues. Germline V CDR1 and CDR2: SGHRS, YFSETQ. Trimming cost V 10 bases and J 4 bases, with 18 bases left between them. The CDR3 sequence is CASNRDNRYNEQFF. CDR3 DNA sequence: TGCGCCTCGAACCGGGACAATCGTTACAATGAGCAGTTCTTC.

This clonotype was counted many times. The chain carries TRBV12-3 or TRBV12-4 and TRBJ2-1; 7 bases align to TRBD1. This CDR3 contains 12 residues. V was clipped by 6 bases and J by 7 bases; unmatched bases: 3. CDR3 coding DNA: TGTGCCAGCAGGTACAGGGGAAATGAGCAGTTCTTC. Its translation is CASRYRGNEQFF.

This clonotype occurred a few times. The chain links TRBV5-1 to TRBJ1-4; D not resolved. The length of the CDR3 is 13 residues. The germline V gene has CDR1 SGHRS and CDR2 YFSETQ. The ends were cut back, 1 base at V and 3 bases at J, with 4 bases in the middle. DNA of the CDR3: TGCGCCAGCAGCTTGTGGTCTAATGAAAAACTGTTTTTT. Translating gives CASSLWSNEKLFF.

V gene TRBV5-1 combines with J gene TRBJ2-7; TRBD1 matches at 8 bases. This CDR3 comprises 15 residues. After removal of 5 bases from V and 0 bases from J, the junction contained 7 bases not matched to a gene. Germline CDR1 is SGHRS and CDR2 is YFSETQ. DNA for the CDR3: TGCGCCAGCAGTCTCTCAGGGGGCTACTCCTACGAGCAGTACTTC. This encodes CASSLSGGYSYEQYF. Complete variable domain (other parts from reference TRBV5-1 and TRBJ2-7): KAGVTQTPRYLIKTRGQQVTLSCSPISGHRSVSWYQQTPGQGLQFLFEYFSETQRNKGNFPGRFSGRQFSNSRSEMNVSTLELGDSALYLCASSLSGGYSYEQYFGPGTRLTVT.

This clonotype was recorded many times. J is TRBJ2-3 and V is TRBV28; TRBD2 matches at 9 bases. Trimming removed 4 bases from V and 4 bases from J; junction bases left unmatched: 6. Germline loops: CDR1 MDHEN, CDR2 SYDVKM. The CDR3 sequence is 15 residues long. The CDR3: CASSSSGVGADTQYF. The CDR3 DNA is TGTGCCAGCAGTTCTAGCGGGGTGGGCGCAGATACGCAGTATTTT. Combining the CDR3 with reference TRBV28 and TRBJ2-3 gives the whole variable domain DVKVTQSSRYLVKRTGEKVFLECVQDMDHENMFWYRQDPGLGLRLIYFSYDVKMKEKGDIPEGYSVSREKKERFSLILESASTNQTSMYLCASSSSGVGADTQYFGPGTRLTVL.

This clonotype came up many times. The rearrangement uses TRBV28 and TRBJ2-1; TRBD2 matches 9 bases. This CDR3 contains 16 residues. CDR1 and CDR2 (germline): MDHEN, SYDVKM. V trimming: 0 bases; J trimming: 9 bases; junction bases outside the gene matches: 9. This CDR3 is CASSLWTSGYRGEQFF. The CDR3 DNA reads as TGTGCCAGCAGTTTATGGACTAGCGGATACAGGGGTGAGCAGTTCTTC.

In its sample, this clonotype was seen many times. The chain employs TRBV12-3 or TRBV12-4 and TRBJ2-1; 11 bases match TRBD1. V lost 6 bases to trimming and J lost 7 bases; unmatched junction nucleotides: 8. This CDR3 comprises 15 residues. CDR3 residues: CASSYGTGGGNEQFF. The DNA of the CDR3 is TGTGCCAGCAGCTACGGGACAGGGGGGGGTAATGAGCAGTTCTTC.

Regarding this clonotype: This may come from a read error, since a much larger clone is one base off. The CDR3 loop reads CASSDKGNNELFF. The CDR3 DNA reads as TGTGCCAGCAGTGACAAAGGAAACAATGAGCTGTTCTTC. The chain recombines TRBV2 with TRBJ2-1; D gene ambiguous. Germline V CDR1 and CDR2: SNHLY, FYNNEI. The CDR3 is 13 residues long.

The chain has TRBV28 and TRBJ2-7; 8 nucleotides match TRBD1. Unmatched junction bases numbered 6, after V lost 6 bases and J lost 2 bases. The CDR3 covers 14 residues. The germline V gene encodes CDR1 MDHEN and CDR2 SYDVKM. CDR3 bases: TGTGCCAGCAGACCCGGGACAGGCACCTACGAGCAGTACTTC. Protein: CASRPGTGTYEQYF.

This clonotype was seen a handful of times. The CDR3 DNA reads as TGTGCCAGCAGCCAAGACGCGGTGGGGGAAGGGGGAGGCTACACCTTC. Its translation: CASSQDAVGEGGGYTF. The rearrangement joins TRBV3-1 to TRBJ1-2; a possible D gene is TRBD1 (6 bases). The CDR3 length is 16 residues. CDR1 is LGHDT and CDR2 is YNNKEL in the germline V gene (reference sequence). The V and J ends lost 0 bases and 8 bases respectively, with 19 bases between them.

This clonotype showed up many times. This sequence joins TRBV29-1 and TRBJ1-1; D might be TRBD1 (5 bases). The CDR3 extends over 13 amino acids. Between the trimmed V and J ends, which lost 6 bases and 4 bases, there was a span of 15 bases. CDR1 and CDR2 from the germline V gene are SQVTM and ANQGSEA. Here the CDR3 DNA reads TGCAGCGTACTGGGACGGGGGAGCACTGAAGCTTTCTTT. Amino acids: CSVLGRGSTEAFF. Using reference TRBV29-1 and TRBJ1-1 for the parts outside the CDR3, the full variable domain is SAVISQKPSRDICQRGTSLTIQCQVDSQVTMMFWYRQQPGQSLTLIATANQGSEATYESGFVIDKFPISRPNLTFSTLTVSNMSPEDSSIYLCSVLGRGSTEAFFGQGTRLTVV.

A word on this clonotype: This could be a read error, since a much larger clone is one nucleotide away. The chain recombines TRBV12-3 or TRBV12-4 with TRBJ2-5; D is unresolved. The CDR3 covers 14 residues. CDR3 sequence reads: CVSSTTPPRETQYF. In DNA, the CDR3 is TGTGTCAGCAGCACTACACCCCCCAGGGAGACCCAGTACTTC.

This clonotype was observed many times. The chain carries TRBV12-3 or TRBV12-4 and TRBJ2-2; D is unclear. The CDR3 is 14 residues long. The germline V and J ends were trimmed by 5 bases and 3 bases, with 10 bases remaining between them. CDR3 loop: CASSPRSDTGELFF. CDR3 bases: TGTGCCAGCAGTCCCCGGTCAGACACCGGGGAGCTGTTTTTT.

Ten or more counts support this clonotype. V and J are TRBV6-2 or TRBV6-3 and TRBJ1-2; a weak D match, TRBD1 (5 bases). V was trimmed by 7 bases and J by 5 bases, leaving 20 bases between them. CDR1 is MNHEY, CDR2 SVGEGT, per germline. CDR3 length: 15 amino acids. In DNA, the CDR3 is TGTGCCAGCACCCTAACCTGGGACGGAATATATGGCTACACCTTC. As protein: CASTLTWDGIYGYTF.

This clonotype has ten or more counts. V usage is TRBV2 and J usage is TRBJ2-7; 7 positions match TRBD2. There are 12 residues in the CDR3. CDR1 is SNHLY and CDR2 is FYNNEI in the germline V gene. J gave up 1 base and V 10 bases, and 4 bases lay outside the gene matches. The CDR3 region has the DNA TGTGCCAACCGGGAGGCTTCCTACGAGCAGTACTTC. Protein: CANREASYEQYF.